These 28 T cell receptor beta chains were all obtained from the same sample, sequenced in a study of regulatory T cells in long-lasting Graves disease. The time point is: persistent/refractory GD, antithyroid drugs over 5 years with positive TRAb. The authors made the TCR library using RNA they extracted from PBMCs. Arm-PCR of CDR3 regions with iRepertoire HTBI primers generated TCR beta libraries. TCRdb independently ran MiXCR on the multiplex PCR reads; one entry per CDR3 protein. Of around 400,000 distinct CDR3 sequences in the sample, around 20% are singletons; the top ten hold 26%. Source: peripheral blood mononuclear cells (PBMCs), taken when the disease was refractory, from a patient treated with antithyroid drugs. Receptors originate from a female donor with Graves disease.

V and J are TRBV5-1 and TRBJ1-4; D call uncertain. Germline V gene data show CDR1 as SGHRS and CDR2 as YFSETQ. V lost 1 base, J lost 2 bases, and 12 bases lay in between. This CDR3 comprises 16 residues. The CDR3 bases are TGCGCCAGCAGCTTGACCCACGTGGCCACTAATGAAAAACTGTTTTTT. Residues: CASSLTHVATNEKLFF. Supplemented by reference TRBV5-1 and TRBJ1-4, the full variable domain reads KAGVTQTPRYLIKTRGQQVTLSCSPISGHRSVSWYQQTPGQGLQFLFEYFSETQRNKGNFPGRFSGRQFSNSRSEMNVSTLELGDSALYLCASSLTHVATNEKLFFGSGTQLSVL.

With regard to this clonotype: A junction end diverges from the germline sequence, so it may reflect a read error. The chain has TRBV5-4 and TRBJ1-5, with D possibly being TRBD1 (5 bases). The V gene's germline CDR1 is SGHNT and CDR2 YYREEE (reference sequence). The CDR3 sequence is 13 residues long. The CDR3 coding sequence is TGTGCCAGCGGCTTGGAAGGGGTTCAGCCCCAGCATTTT. Protein product: CASGLEGVQPQHF.

This clonotype was detected only a few times. CDR3 in DNA: TGTGCCAGCAGTTTTGGGGGGGGCGGCAATCAGCCCCAGCATTTT. Its protein product is CASSFGGGGNQPQHF. The V gene is TRBV28, the J gene TRBJ1-5, with D possibly matching TRBD1 (6 bases). V lost 3 bases to trimming and J lost 2 bases, with 11 bases between them. The CDR3 length is 15 residues. CDR1 is MDHEN and CDR2 is SYDVKM in the germline V gene. The whole variable domain, filled in from reference TRBV28 and TRBJ1-5, reads DVKVTQSSRYLVKRTGEKVFLECVQDMDHENMFWYRQDPGLGLRLIYFSYDVKMKEKGDIPEGYSVSREKKERFSLILESASTNQTSMYLCASSFGGGGNQPQHFGDGTRLSIL.

The chain recombines TRBV27 with TRBJ1-3; 8 nucleotides match TRBD1. The CDR3 extends over 16 amino acids. V lost 6 bases to trimming and J lost 0 bases; unmatched junction nucleotides: 7. CDR1 is MNHEY and CDR2 is SMNVEV in the germline V gene (reference sequence). CDR3 residues: CASRQTGANSGNTIYF. The CDR3 DNA sequence: TGTGCCAGCAGACAGACAGGGGCGAACTCTGGAAACACCATATATTTT.

This clonotype was detected many times. This sequence joins TRBV28 and TRBJ2-7; TRBD2 is a possible D gene (7 bases). This CDR3 contains 14 residues. V lost 6 bases, J lost 5 bases, and 17 bases lay in between. Per the germline V gene, CDR1 is MDHEN and CDR2 is SYDVKM. The CDR3 DNA sequence: TGTGCCAGCAGCCAGACTGGGGGGGCCAACGAGCAGTACTTC. Its translation: CASSQTGGANEQYF.

The sample holds many counts of this clonotype. The rearrangement uses TRBV6-1 and TRBJ2-3; the D is unclear. Germline V lookup: CDR1 MNHNS, CDR2 SASEGT. V was cut by 0 bases and J by 0 bases, with 7 bases left in between. This CDR3 has 15 residues. DNA for the CDR3: TGTGCCAGCAGTGAAGCGAGGTCAAGCACAGATACGCAGTATTTT. Protein sequence: CASSEARSSTDTQYF.

The rearrangement joins TRBV5-1 to TRBJ2-5; 7 nucleotides match TRBD1. The CDR3 extends over 14 amino acids. The trim removed 6 bases at V and 3 bases at J, leaving 8 bases unmatched. Looked up from germline, CDR1 is SGHRS and CDR2 is YFSETQ. The CDR3 DNA is TGCGCCAGCAACAATCCAGGGGGAGAAGAGACCCAGTACTTC. It encodes CASNNPGGEETQYF.

This clonotype was seen more than once but under ten times. This CDR3 is CSGRQGTQETQYF. The CDR3 DNA reads as TGCAGCGGCCGACAGGGGACCCAAGAGACCCAGTACTTC. J is TRBJ2-5 and V is TRBV29-1, with 8 positions matching TRBD1. This CDR3 is 13 amino acids long. Germline assignment: CDR1 SQVTM and CDR2 ANQGSEA. V trimming: 7 bases; J trimming: 1 base; junction bases outside the gene matches: 5. The full variable domain, completed using reference TRBV29-1 and TRBJ2-5, is SAVISQKPSRDICQRGTSLTIQCQVDSQVTMMFWYRQQPGQSLTLIATANQGSEATYESGFVIDKFPISRPNLTFSTLTVSNMSPEDSSIYLCSGRQGTQETQYFGPGTRLLVL.

The chain couples TRBV28 to TRBJ1-5, with D perhaps matching TRBD1 (6 bases). The CDR3 is 18 residues long. Germline CDR1 is MDHEN and CDR2 is SYDVKM. V was pared by 5 bases and J by 0 bases, with 20 bases between. CDR3 coding DNA: TGTGCCAGCAGTCGCCGCAACTCGGACAGTAATAGCAATCAGCCCCAGCATTTT. It encodes CASSRRNSDSNSNQPQHF. Together with reference TRBV28 and TRBJ1-5, the CDR3 gives the full variable domain: DVKVTQSSRYLVKRTGEKVFLECVQDMDHENMFWYRQDPGLGLRLIYFSYDVKMKEKGDIPEGYSVSREKKERFSLILESASTNQTSMYLCASSRRNSDSNSNQPQHFGDGTRLSIL.

This clonotype showed up just a few times. The chain recombines TRBV28 with TRBJ2-3, with a tentative D call TRBD1 (6 bases). V was cut by 10 bases and J by 2 bases, with 13 bases left in between. CDR3 size: 13 residues. Germline lookup yields CDR1 MDHEN and CDR2 SYDVKM. CDR3 region: CATWDTSTDTQYF. CDR3 sequence (DNA): TGTGCCACCTGGGACACTTCCACAGATACGCAGTATTTT.

This clonotype has only a few counts. The chain carries TRBV5-1 and TRBJ1-2; TRBD1 matches 7 bases. V gave up 7 bases and J gave up 8 bases; unmatched junction bases: 17. Germline values: CDR1 SGHRS, CDR2 YFSETQ. The CDR3 extends over 15 amino acids. The CDR3 bases are TGCGCCAGCCTAGAATCTCCTGACAGGGACAAAGGCTACACCTTC. Translated, it gives CASLESPDRDKGYTF.

This clonotype was recorded many times. The rearrangement joins TRBV2 to TRBJ1-4; D gene unclear. CDR3 size: 15 residues. Germline lookup yields CDR1 SNHLY and CDR2 FYNNEI. The ends were cut back, 2 bases at V and 0 bases at J, with 7 bases in the middle. The CDR3 DNA reads TGTGCCAGCAGTGAACGGGGAACAACTAATGAAAAACTGTTTTTT. Protein product: CASSERGTTNEKLFF.

There are many counts of this clonotype. The chain employs TRBV28 and TRBJ2-7, with D possibly being TRBD1 (6 bases). The germline V gene has CDR1 MDHEN and CDR2 SYDVKM. The CDR3 loop spans 12 amino acids. V gave up 8 bases and J gave up 4 bases, with 12 bases separating them. The CDR3 sequence: CASQQGWYEQYF. In DNA form, the CDR3 reads TGTGCCAGCCAACAGGGCTGGTACGAGCAGTACTTC.

The chain carries TRBV5-1 and TRBJ2-1, with 11 bases identical to TRBD2. The CDR3 consists of 16 residues. The V gene end was trimmed by 4 bases and the J gene end by 5 bases; junction bases not matched to a gene: 8. In germline, CDR1 is SGHRS, CDR2 YFSETQ. CDR3 nucleotides: TGCGCCAGCAGCGTCGCGACTAGCGGGAAAGACAATGAGCAGTTCTTC. Protein sequence: CASSVATSGKDNEQFF.

A few counts support this clonotype. The genes are TRBV7-9 and TRBJ2-7, with D uncertain. Between the trimmed V and J ends, which lost 5 bases and 3 bases, there was a span of 14 bases. Germline lookup yields CDR1 SEHNR and CDR2 FQNEAQ (reference sequence). CDR3 size: 14 residues. DNA for the CDR3: TGTGCCAGCAGCCCGCCGGCCCCGCACTACGAGCAGTACTTC. It encodes CASSPPAPHYEQYF.

This clonotype was observed at least ten times. CDR3 nucleotide sequence: TGCGCCAGCGCCTCCGGGACCAGAAACCGTTTTGACGAGCAGTACTTC. This gives the protein CASASGTRNRFDEQYF. This rearrangement joins TRBV5-1 to TRBJ2-7; TRBD1 or TRBD2 may be the D gene (5 bases each). The V end lost 7 bases, the J end lost 5 bases, and 25 bases lay between the germline ends. The V gene's germline CDR1 is SGHRS and CDR2 YFSETQ. The CDR3 is 16 amino acids.

The sample holds many counts of this clonotype. Here the CDR3 reads CSAIQGVETQYF. As DNA, the CDR3 is TGCAGTGCCATTCAGGGGGTGGAGACCCAGTACTTC. The chain employs TRBV20-1 and TRBJ2-5; 7 nucleotides match TRBD1. The germline V gene has CDR1 DFQATT and CDR2 SNEGSKA (reference sequence). There are 12 residues in the CDR3. V was pared by 6 bases and J by 5 bases, with 6 bases of the junction left unmatched.

V gene TRBV7-2 combines with J gene TRBJ2-1; no definite D call. Germline V lookup: CDR1 SGHTA, CDR2 FQGNSA. Trimming took off 5 bases at V and 0 bases at J, with 11 bases between the two ends. The CDR3 sequence is 15 residues long. The CDR3 sequence: CASSATRFSYNEQFF. CDR3 in DNA: TGTGCCAGCAGCGCTACGAGGTTCTCCTACAATGAGCAGTTCTTC.

The chain combines TRBV10-3 with TRBJ1-2; no definite D call. CDR1 is ENHRY, CDR2 SYGVKD, per germline. The CDR3 contains 14 residues. V was clipped by 10 bases and J by 7 bases, with 22 bases between them. Here the CDR3 reads CATSSPRQYLGYTF. DNA of the CDR3: TGTGCCACCTCGAGTCCCCGACAATACCTTGGCTACACCTTC.

V usage is TRBV5-1 and J usage is TRBJ2-7, with 14 positions matching TRBD2. Unmatched junction bases numbered 4, after V lost 7 bases and J lost 1 base. The CDR3 has 15 amino acids. Germline V gene sequence: CDR1 SGHRS, CDR2 YFSETQ. In DNA, the CDR3 is TGCGCCAGCGGACTAGCGGGAGGTCTGTCCTACGAGCAGTACTTC. Translating gives CASGLAGGLSYEQYF.

This clonotype was recorded at least ten times. The V gene is TRBV13, the J gene TRBJ2-7; D is ambiguous. V was pared by 5 bases and J by 3 bases, with 8 bases between. The CDR3 totals 12 residues. CDR1 is PRHDT, CDR2 FYEKMQ, per germline (reference sequence). The DNA of the CDR3 is TGTGCCAGCAGCGTTAGGTTCTACGAGCAGTACTTC. Its translation: CASSVRFYEQYF.

To note about this clonotype: With a much larger clone just one base away, this may be a read error. The chain links TRBV12-3 or TRBV12-4 to TRBJ2-7; D unresolved. The CDR3 contains 14 residues. CDR3 sequence reads: CASLPPVGSDEQCF. The CDR3, as DNA: TGTGCCAGCCTCCCGCCTGTCGGGTCCGACGAGCAGTGCTTC.

This clonotype was observed at least ten times. This chain joins TRBV10-3 and TRBJ1-2; D gene ambiguous. Germline CDR1 and CDR2: ENHRY and SYGVKD. V was shortened by 6 bases and J by 5 bases, with 10 bases between the two germline ends. The CDR3 is 12 amino acids. This CDR3 is CAISQDGYGYTF. The CDR3 bases are TGTGCCATCAGCCAGGACGGGTATGGCTACACCTTC.

V gene TRBV11-2 combines with J gene TRBJ2-3; 12 bases are shared with TRBD2. The CDR3 has 20 residues. After removal of 5 bases from V and 1 base from J, the junction contained 16 bases not matched to a gene. Germline-derived CDR1 and CDR2 are SGHAT and FQNNGV. The CDR3 DNA reads as TGTGCCAGCAGCATCTATCCGGGACTAGCGGGCCCCGTGGGCACAGATACGCAGTATTTT. Encoded protein: CASSIYPGLAGPVGTDTQYF.

This clonotype was observed a few times. V and J are TRBV4-1 and TRBJ1-6; no definite D call. The CDR3 extends over 13 amino acids. Germline V gives CDR1 MGHRA, CDR2 YSYEKL. V was pared by 1 base and J by 14 bases, with 12 bases between. The CDR3 DNA is TGCGCCAGCAGCCAAGGGTGGGGTTTGGCCCTCCACTTT. It translates to CASSQGWGLALHF.

This clonotype was picked up many times. The chain joins TRBV12-3 or TRBV12-4 to TRBJ1-5; the D is unclear. CDR3 length equals 12 residues. Trimming cost V 0 bases and J 6 bases, with 3 bases left between them. Here the CDR3 reads CASSLAPQPQHF. CDR3 in DNA: TGTGCCAGCAGTTTAGCGCCTCAGCCCCAGCATTTT.

This clonotype was recorded many times. DNA of the CDR3: TGTGCCAGCAGTGAAGCGATAGGGTCTGGCGATGGCTACACCTTC. Translation gives CASSEAIGSGDGYTF. The V and J genes are TRBV2 and TRBJ1-2; no clear D. This CDR3 is 15 amino acids long. The germline V gene encodes CDR1 SNHLY and CDR2 FYNNEI. Trimming removed 0 bases from V and 6 bases from J, with 14 bases in between.

The table lists this clonotype with a few counts. J is TRBJ1-1 and V is TRBV6-5, with 11 positions matching TRBD1. V was clipped by 0 bases and J by 3 bases; unmatched bases: 9. This CDR3 is 18 amino acids long. Germline V gives CDR1 MNHEY, CDR2 SVGAGI. CDR3 amino acids: CASSYSLRDRGLYTEAFF. CDR3 sequence (DNA): TGTGCCAGCAGTTACTCCCTCCGGGACAGGGGGTTGTACACTGAAGCTTTCTTT.